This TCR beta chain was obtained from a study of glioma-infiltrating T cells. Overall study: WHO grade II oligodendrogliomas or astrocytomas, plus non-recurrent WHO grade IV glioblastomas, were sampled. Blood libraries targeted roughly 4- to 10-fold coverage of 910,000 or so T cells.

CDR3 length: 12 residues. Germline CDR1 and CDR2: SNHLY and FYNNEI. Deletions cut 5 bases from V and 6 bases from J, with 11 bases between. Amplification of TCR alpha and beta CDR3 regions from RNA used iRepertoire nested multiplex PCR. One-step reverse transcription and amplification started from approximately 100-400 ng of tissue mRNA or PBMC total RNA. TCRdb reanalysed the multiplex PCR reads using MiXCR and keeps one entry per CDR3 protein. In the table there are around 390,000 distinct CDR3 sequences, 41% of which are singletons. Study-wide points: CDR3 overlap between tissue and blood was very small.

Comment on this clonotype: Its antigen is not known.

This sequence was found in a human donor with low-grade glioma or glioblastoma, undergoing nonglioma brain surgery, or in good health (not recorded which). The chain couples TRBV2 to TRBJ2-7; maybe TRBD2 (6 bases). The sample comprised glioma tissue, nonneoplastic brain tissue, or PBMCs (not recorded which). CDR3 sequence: CASSPGTSEQYF. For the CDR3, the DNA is TGTGCCAGCAGTCCCGGGACTTCCGAGCAGTACTTC.